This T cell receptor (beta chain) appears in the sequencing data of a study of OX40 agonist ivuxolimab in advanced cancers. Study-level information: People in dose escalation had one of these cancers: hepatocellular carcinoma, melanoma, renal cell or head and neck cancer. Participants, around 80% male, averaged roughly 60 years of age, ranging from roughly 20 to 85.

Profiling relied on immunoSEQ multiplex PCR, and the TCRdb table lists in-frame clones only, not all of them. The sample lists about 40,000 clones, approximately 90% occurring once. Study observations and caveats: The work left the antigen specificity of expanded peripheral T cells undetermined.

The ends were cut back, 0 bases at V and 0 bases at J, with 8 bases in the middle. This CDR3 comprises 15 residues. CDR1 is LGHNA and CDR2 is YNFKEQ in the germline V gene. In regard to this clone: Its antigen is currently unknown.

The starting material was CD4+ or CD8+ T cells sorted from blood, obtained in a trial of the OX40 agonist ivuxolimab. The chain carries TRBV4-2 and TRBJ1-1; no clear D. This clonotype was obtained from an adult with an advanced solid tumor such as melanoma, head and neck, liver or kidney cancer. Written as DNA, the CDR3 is TGTGCCAGCAGCCAAGATCCAGCGGTGAACACTGAAGCTTTCTTT. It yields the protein CASSQDPAVNTEAFF.